One sample yielded the 5 T cell receptor beta chains listed below, sequenced in a study of T-cell memory formation after mild COVID-19. Each CDR3 protein is one row after TCRdb ran MiXCR on the 5' RACE reads. The data contain 350,000 to 500,000 distinct CDR3 sequences, roughly 18% of them seen just once; the ten biggest clones take up 20% to 25%. The sequenced sample consisted of PBMCs or a T cell subset sorted from them (not recorded which). These receptors all come from a man between 18 and 29 years old who had mild COVID-19 (a few samples of this study predate the infection). Cell type and time point are not known.

This clonotype was detected only a few times. The rearrangement uses TRBV5-1 and TRBJ2-7, with D tentatively TRBD1 or TRBD2 (6 bases each). Germline CDR1 SGHRS, CDR2 YFSETQ. With 4 bases removed from V and 4 bases from J, the gap between germline ends came to 24 bases. There are 17 residues in the CDR3. The CDR3 DNA reads as TGCGCCAGCAGCAGGGGGTACTGGACGGAGGGGTTGTACGAGCAGTACTTC. Encoded protein: CASSRGYWTEGLYEQYF. Based on the CDR3 plus reference TRBV5-1 and TRBJ2-7, the full variable domain is KAGVTQTPRYLIKTRGQQVTLSCSPISGHRSVSWYQQTPGQGLQFLFEYFSETQRNKGNFPGRFSGRQFSNSRSEMNVSTLELGDSALYLCASSRGYWTEGLYEQYFGPGTRLTVT.

The chain carries TRBV7-8 and TRBJ2-3; 7 bases are a match to TRBD1. The ends lost 5 bases at V and 7 bases at J; junction bases unmatched: 12. CDR3 length: 15 amino acids. Germline-derived CDR1 and CDR2 are SGHVS and FQNEAQ. The CDR3, as DNA: TGTGCCAGCAGCGTAAGGACAGGCGCCTTACATACGCAGTATTTT. Translation: CASSVRTGALHTQYF.

The chain links TRBV6-2 or TRBV6-3 to TRBJ2-3; tentative D call: TRBD2 (7 bases). Trimming shortened V by 5 bases and J by 0 bases, and 21 bases separated the two germline ends. The CDR3 has 18 amino acids. Germline values: CDR1 MNHEY, CDR2 SVGEGT. As DNA, the CDR3 is TGTGCCAGCAGTGACCCGGGGGGCCGTTTCCCTAGCACAGATACGCAGTATTTT. Translating it yields CASSDPGGRFPSTDTQYF.

Only a few counts were recorded for this clonotype. The rearrangement joins TRBV12-5 to TRBJ2-1, with TRBD2 matching 13 bases. The CDR3 extends over 15 amino acids. The germline CDR1 and CDR2 sequences are LGHNT and FRNRAP. V lost 6 bases, J lost 7 bases, and 6 bases stayed unmatched. As DNA, the CDR3 is TGTGCTAGTGGCCTCACTAGCGGGGGGGGTAATGAGCAGTTCTTC. This translates into CASGLTSGGGNEQFF. The full variable domain, in which reference TRBV12-5 and TRBJ2-1 provide the parts outside the CDR3, is DARVTQTPRHKVTEMGQEVTMRCQPILGHNTVFWYRQTMMQGLELLAYFRNRAPLDDSGMPKDRFSAEMPDATLATLKIQPSEPRDSAVYFCASGLTSGGGNEQFFGPGTRLTVL.

Concerning this clonotype: One junction end does not reproduce the germline sequence, and a read error may be involved. This chain connects TRBV7-2 to TRBJ2-5; D possibly corresponds to TRBD2 (6 bases). CDR3 length equals 16 residues. Germline V gene lookup returns CDR1 SGHTA and CDR2 FQGNSA. CDR3 in amino acids: CASSLGLGGLGEIQYF. The CDR3 DNA reads as TGTGCCAGCAGCTTAGGCTTGGGGGGTTTGGGAGAGATCCAGTACTTC.